This record concerns one T cell receptor beta chain sequence. Its antigen is currently not known. Base qualities were left out, and no much larger clone turns up one base away. The data are from a study of blood T cell repertoires in COVID-19 (dated by TCRdb to the early 2020s). A note on the overall study: Samples from collaborators originated in the United States, Italy and Spain and spanned both the acute and convalescent phases of COVID-19. Nearly every sample came with metadata listing a de-identified subject ID, COVID-19 status, age in years and sex. Where available, HLA class I and class II types were taken from metadata supplied by the sample provider and were not determined by assay-based typing. The dataset comprised deeply sampled blood TCRbeta repertoires from subjects exposed to, actively infected with, or recovered from COVID-19. The repertoires were made available in a free public database intended to serve as a resource for research on the immune response to SARS-CoV-2. The samples were drawn from the first 160 participants of the ongoing ImmuneRACE study and from some 1,300 subjects provided by 6 global collaborators. The material from the prospective study consisted of cDNA or gDNA derived from T cells, B-cell-depleted T cells, or PBMCs.

General findings and caveats noted by the study authors: The amount of clinical and demographic metadata varied by source and participant and was provided uncurated.

Collaborating institutions collected whole blood in K2EDTA tubes following their own protocols. For TCRbeta analysis, collaborator samples were shipped as frozen whole blood, as isolated PBMCs, or as DNA extracted from either sample type. TCRbeta CDR3 regions were amplified from genomic DNA using the immunoSEQ Assay, a bias-controlled multiplex PCR. Turning to the authors' computational methods: Nucleated cell counts per sample were estimated from amplification of reference gene primers within the assay. To quantify the absolute abundance of each unique TCRbeta CDR3 rearrangement, sequence reads were collapsed and filtered. Productive Simpson clonality was computed per sample as the square root of Simpson's diversity index over productive rearrangements. TCRdb provides this immuneACCESS table in a form limited to in-frame rearrangements. Some clones are lacking; in checked studies, under half of them reflect an unresolved V gene, and why the rest are absent is not known. V, J and clone size are taken as reported in that table, and D and trimming were inferred from the DNA itself. The sample records some 200,000 clones, 65% to 90% of which are singletons. The ten largest clones capture 4.4% of the sample.

This TCR derives from a man aged 50 to 60 with acute or convalescent COVID-19. The sample comprised peripheral blood.

Read as DNA, the sequence is TGTGCCAGCAGTGGTCAGGGGGCATCCTACAATGAGCAGTTCTTC. It encodes CASSGQGASYNEQFF. The V and J genes are TRBV2 and TRBJ2-1, with 8 bases matching TRBD1. The CDR3 measures 15 amino acids from cysteine to phenylalanine. Only the CDR3 portion is preserved as DNA: 45 bases, with reading frame beginning at the first base. V trim: 4 bases; J trim: 1 base; unmatched bases: 3. From a lookup of the germline V gene, CDR1 and CDR2 are SNHLY and FYNNEI.